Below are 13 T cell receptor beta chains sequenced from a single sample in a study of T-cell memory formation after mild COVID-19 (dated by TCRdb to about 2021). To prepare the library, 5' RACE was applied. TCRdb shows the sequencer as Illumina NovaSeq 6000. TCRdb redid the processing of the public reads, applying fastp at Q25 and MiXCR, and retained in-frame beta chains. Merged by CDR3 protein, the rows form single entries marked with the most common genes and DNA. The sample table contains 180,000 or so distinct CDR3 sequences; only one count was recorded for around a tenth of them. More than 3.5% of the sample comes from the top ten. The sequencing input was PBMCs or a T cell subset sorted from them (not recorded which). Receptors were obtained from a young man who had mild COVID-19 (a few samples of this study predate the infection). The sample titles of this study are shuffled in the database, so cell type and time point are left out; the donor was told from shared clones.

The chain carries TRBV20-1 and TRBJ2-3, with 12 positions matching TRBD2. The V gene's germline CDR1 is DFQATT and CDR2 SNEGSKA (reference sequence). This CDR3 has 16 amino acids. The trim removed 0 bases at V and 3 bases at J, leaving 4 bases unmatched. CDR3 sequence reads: CSARETSGGTTDTQYF. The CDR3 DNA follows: TGCAGTGCTAGAGAAACTAGCGGGGGGACTACAGATACGCAGTATTTT.

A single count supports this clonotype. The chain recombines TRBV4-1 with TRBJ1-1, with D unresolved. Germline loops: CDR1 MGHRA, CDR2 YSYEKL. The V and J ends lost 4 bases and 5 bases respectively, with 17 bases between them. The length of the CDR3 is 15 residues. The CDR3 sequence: CASSLQAGMGTEAFF. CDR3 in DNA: TGCGCCAGCAGCCTCCAGGCGGGGATGGGGACTGAAGCTTTCTTT.

CDR3: CASTEGGNYGYTF. CDR3 sequence (DNA): TGTGCCAGCACCGAGGGGGGTAACTATGGCTACACCTTC. V and J are TRBV25-1 and TRBJ1-2; the D gene is possibly TRBD1 (6 bases). CDR3 length equals 13 residues. The germline V gene encodes CDR1 MGHDK and CDR2 SYGVNS. Trimming cost V 7 bases and J 1 base, with 10 bases left between them.

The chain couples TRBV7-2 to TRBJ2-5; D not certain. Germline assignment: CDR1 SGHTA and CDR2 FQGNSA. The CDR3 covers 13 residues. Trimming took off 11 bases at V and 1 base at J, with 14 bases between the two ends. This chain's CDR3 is CAGVGNPQETQYF. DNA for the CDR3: TGTGCCGGAGTAGGAAACCCCCAAGAGACCCAGTACTTC.

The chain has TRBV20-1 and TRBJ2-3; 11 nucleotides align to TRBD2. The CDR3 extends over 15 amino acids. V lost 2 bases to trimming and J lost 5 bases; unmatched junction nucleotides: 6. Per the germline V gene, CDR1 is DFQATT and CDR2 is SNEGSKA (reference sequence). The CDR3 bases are TGCAGTGCTAGATTACTAGCGGGGGCCGGAGATACGCAGTATTTT. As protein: CSARLLAGAGDTQYF.

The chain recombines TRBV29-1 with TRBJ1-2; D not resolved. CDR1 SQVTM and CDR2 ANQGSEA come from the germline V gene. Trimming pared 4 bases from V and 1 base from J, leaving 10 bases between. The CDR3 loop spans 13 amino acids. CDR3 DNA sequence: TGCAGCGTTGCCCCAGTCCATAACTATGGCTACACCTTC. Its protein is CSVAPVHNYGYTF.

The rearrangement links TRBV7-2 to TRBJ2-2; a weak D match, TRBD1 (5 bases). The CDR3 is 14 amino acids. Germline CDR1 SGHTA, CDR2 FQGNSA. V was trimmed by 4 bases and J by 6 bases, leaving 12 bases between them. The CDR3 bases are TGTGCCAGCAGCTCGACCCCAGGGTCCGGGGAGCTGTTTTTT. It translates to CASSSTPGSGELFF.

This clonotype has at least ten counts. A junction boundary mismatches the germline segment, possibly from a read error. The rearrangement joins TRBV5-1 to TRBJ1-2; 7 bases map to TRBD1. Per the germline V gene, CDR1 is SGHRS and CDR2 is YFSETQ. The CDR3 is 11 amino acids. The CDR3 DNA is TGCGCCAGCAGCGGTATGGACAGGCAGGCCTTC. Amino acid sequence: CASSGMDRQAF.

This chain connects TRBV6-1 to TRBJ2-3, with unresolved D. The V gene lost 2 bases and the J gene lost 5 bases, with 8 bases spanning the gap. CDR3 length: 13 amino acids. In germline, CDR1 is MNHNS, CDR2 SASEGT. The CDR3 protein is CASSEYPGDTQYF. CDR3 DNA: TGTGCCAGCAGTGAATACCCGGGAGATACGCAGTATTTT.

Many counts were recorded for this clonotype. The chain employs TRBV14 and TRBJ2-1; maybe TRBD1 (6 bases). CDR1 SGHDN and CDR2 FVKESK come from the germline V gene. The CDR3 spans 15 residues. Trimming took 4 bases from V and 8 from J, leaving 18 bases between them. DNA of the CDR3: TGTGCCAGCAGCCCCCTTGGGTGGGGGCTGGATGAGCAGTTCTTC. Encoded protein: CASSPLGWGLDEQFF.

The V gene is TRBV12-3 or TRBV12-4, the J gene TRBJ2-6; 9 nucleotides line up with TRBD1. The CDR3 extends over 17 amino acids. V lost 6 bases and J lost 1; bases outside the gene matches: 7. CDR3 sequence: CASSGQGMSSGANVLTF. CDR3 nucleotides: TGTGCCAGCAGCGGACAGGGGATGTCTTCTGGGGCCAACGTCCTGACTTTC.

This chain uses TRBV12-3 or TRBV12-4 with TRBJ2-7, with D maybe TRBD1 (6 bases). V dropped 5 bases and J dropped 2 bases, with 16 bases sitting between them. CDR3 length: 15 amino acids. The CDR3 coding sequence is TGTGCCAGCAGTCTCTACCGGACAGACACCTACGAGCAGTACTTC. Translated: CASSLYRTDTYEQYF.

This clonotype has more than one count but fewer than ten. The CDR3 bases are TGTGCCAGCAGTTACGGGAAAGAGACCCAGTACTTC. Amino acid sequence: CASSYGKETQYF. The chain has TRBV6-5 and TRBJ2-5; D unresolved. Germline V gene sequence: CDR1 MNHEY, CDR2 SVGAGI. Trimming left V 2 bases short and J 3 bases short, with 4 bases between. The CDR3 runs to 12 residues.